The entry below gives a single T cell receptor beta chain sequence along with its context. The data originate from a study of blood T cell repertoires in COVID-19. TCRdb's table, derived via immunoSEQ multiplex PCR, lists solely in-frame clones and lacks some. Among over 80,000 clones listed, around 75% were seen once. The sample comprised peripheral blood. This sequence was found in a woman in her forties or fifties with acute or convalescent COVID-19.

CDR3 residues: CASSRGQGGNEQFF. DNA of the CDR3: TGTGCCAGCAGCCGCGGACAGGGAGGGAATGAGCAGTTCTTC. The J gene is TRBJ2-1, the V gene TRBV6-5; TRBD1 is a possible D gene (8 bases). Trimming took off 6 bases at V and 7 bases at J, with 16 bases between the two ends. The CDR3 length is 14 residues. Germline V gene data show CDR1 as MNHEY and CDR2 as SVGAGI.